This T cell receptor beta chain is drawn from a study of T cell responses to AZD1222 COVID-19 vaccine. TCRdb's table, derived via immunoSEQ multiplex PCR, lists solely in-frame clones and lacks some. Counted here are some 170,000 clones, about 93% occurring once; the ten biggest clones make up more than 0.85%. Trimming removed 7 bases from V and 0 bases from J, with 12 bases in between. This CDR3 spans 15 amino acids. Germline V gene lookup returns CDR1 SNHLY and CDR2 FYNNEI. General study points: Spike-specific TCR breadth and depth grew following two AZD1222 doses. The sample set comprised mostly white British donors with more females, and clonal diversity was possibly underestimated. Epitopes outside B.1.351 and B.1.1.7 mutated regions reportedly drew nearly half of spike TCRs. Among those given AZD1222, only five or six were seropositive at baseline.

Turning to this clone: Its antigen remains unidentified.

Sequenced material: peripheral blood, taken 28 days after the second dose of the MenACWY control vaccine. This TCR was sampled from an adult who received the MenACWY meningococcal vaccine as a control. This rearrangement joins TRBV2 to TRBJ2-2; the D gene is possibly TRBD1 (6 bases). The CDR3 DNA sequence: TGTGCCAGCATTGGAGACAGGACGAACACCGGGGAGCTGTTTTTT. This encodes CASIGDRTNTGELFF.